This is a list of T cell receptor beta chains from one sample in a study of cytomegalovirus exposure and HLA in healthy donors. Generated by immunoSEQ multiplex PCR, the TCRdb table keeps only in-frame clones and is missing some. This sample carries 150,000 to 200,000 clones, around nine tenths of them seen once, and the ten largest clones take about 1.7%. Sequences were obtained from PBMCs. These receptors all stem from a woman between 18 and 30 years old in good health and CMV-seronegative. The CDR3 runs from the conserved cysteine through the conserved F or W. The D gene is left open where the match is weak. Clone size is given for some rows only: seen once, a few or many times, or a class if the clone is expanded.

D	V	size	J	CDR3	DNA
TRBD2	TRBV4-3	NA	TRBJ2-1	CASSRGTSGRDYNEQFF	TGCGCCAGCAGCCGTGGGACTAGCGGGAGGGATTACAATGAGCAGTTCTTC
TRBD2	TRBV7-2	NA	TRBJ2-3	CASSLQPGGADTQYF	TGTGCCAGCAGCCTACAGCCGGGAGGGGCAGATACGCAGTATTTT
TRBD1	TRBV28	NA	TRBJ1-2	CASSLSQGAWERGYTF	TGTGCCAGCAGTTTATCGCAGGGGGCATGGGAGCGTGGCTACACCTTC
NA	TRBV6-1	many	TRBJ2-7	CASSGEGGSTYEQYF	TGTGCCAGCAGTGGGGAGGGGGGCTCGACCTACGAGCAGTACTTC
NA	TRBV19	NA	TRBJ2-2	CASRRGTGELFF	TGTGCCAGTAGAAGGGGCACCGGGGAGCTGTTTTTT
NA	TRBV27	NA	TRBJ2-3	CPAGSSGDTQYF	TGTCCGGCCGGGAGTTCCGGAGATACGCAGTATTTT
TRBD1	TRBV7-9	NA	TRBJ1-2	CASSLGQGLTF	TGTGCCAGCAGTTTGGGACAGGGCCTCACCTTC
NA	TRBV5-4	NA	TRBJ1-1	CASSGRGSTEAFF	TGTGCCAGCTCGGGGAGGGGGAGCACTGAAGCTTTCTTT
NA	TRBV27	NA	TRBJ1-2	CASSRAGADGYTF	TGTGCCAGCAGTCGAGCGGGGGCGGATGGCTACACCTTC
TRBD1	TRBV6-5	once	TRBJ1-6	CASRDRDNSPLHF	TGTGCCAGCAGAGACAGGGATAATTCACCCCTCCACTTT
NA	TRBV11-3	few	TRBJ2-1	CASRDSWGNEQFF	TGTGCCTCCAGGGACTCCTGGGGCAATGAGCAGTTCTTC
TRBD2	TRBV30	NA	TRBJ2-3	CAWSVKGAGVADTQYF	TGTGCCTGGAGTGTAAAAGGAGCGGGAGTCGCAGATACGCAGTATTTT
TRBD1	TRBV5-6	NA	TRBJ1-2	CASSAYRGGYTF	TGTGCCAGCAGCGCATACAGGGGTGGCTACACCTTC
TRBD1	TRBV2	NA	TRBJ2-7	CASRLYGTGGYEQYF	TGTGCCAGCAGGCTATACGGGACAGGGGGGTACGAGCAGTACTTC
TRBD1	TRBV19	once	TRBJ1-5	CASSRRQGAAQPQHF	TGTGCCAGTAGTAGGAGACAGGGGGCGGCTCAGCCCCAGCATTTT
NA	TRBV28	NA	TRBJ2-5	CASSPVRQGETQYF	TGTGCCAGCAGTCCGGTCAGGCAGGGGGAGACCCAGTACTTC
NA	TRBV2	once	TRBJ1-5	CASSEATGSYSNQPQHF	TGTGCCAGCAGTGAAGCCACAGGGTCGTATAGCAATCAGCCCCAGCATTTT
NA	TRBV7-6	NA	TRBJ1-1	CASSLANSPNTEAFF	TGTGCCAGCAGCTTAGCGAACAGCCCGAACACTGAAGCTTTCTTT
NA	TRBV5-4	NA	TRBJ1-2	CASSLGGGYTF	TGTGCCAGCAGCTTGGGAGGTGGCTACACCTTC
NA	TRBV6-5	few	TRBJ1-1	CASKITENTEAFF	TGTGCCAGTAAGATCACAGAGAACACTGAAGCTTTCTTT
NA	TRBV25-1	NA	TRBJ2-1	CASSEIERVGGRNEQFF	TGTGCCAGCAGTGAAATAGAGAGGGTAGGCGGTCGGAATGAGCAGTTCTTC
TRBD1	TRBV6-5	NA	TRBJ1-6	CASSYDRGNPLHF	TGTGCCAGCAGTTACGACAGGGGAAATCCCCTCCACTTT
NA	TRBV14	NA	TRBJ2-2	CASSPLSQANTGELFF	TGTGCCAGCAGCCCCTTGAGTCAGGCGAACACCGGGGAGCTGTTTTTT
NA	TRBV9	NA	TRBJ2-2	CASSVAGVNTGELFF	TGTGCCAGCAGCGTAGCAGGGGTGAACACCGGGGAGCTGTTTTTT
NA	TRBV5-1	NA	TRBJ1-2	CASSLEVRSHGYTF	TGCGCCAGCAGCTTAGAGGTCCGCTCCCATGGCTACACCTTC
NA	TRBV21-1	NA	TRBJ2-7	CASSKVSPCGTSCTYEQYF	TGTGCCAGCAGCAAAGTATCTCCCTGTGGGACTAGCTGTACCTACGAGCAGTACTTC
NA	TRBV2	NA	TRBJ1-2	CASSGGGGQSYYGYTF	TGTGCCAGCAGTGGGGGGGGCGGACAGAGCTACTATGGCTACACCTTC
NA	TRBV7-8	once	TRBJ2-2	CASSPYLTSTAGELFF	TGTGCCAGCAGCCCCTACCTGACTAGTACGGCCGGGGAGCTGTTTTTT
NA	TRBV5-1	NA	TRBJ2-2	CASSARTVAGELFF	TGCGCCAGCAGCGCCCGGACAGTTGCTGGGGAGCTGTTTTTT
NA	TRBV5-8	NA	TRBJ2-5	CASNQRVQETQYF	TGTGCCAGCAACCAGCGGGTACAAGAGACCCAGTACTTC
NA	TRBV11-1	NA	TRBJ1-2	CASSLDLAHYGYTF	TGTGCCAGCAGCTTAGATCTGGCACACTATGGCTACACCTTC
TRBD1	TRBV5-1	NA	TRBJ2-5	CASSLALGQGAEEQYF	TGCGCCAGCAGCTTGGCCCTGGGACAGGGGGCGGAGGAGCAGTACTTC
TRBD1	TRBV29-1	NA	TRBJ2-1	CSDRQGWSYNEQFF	TGCAGCGACCGACAGGGATGGTCCTACAATGAGCAGTTCTTC
TRBD2	TRBV19	NA	TRBJ2-7	CASSMTSGNYEQYF	TGTGCCAGTAGTATGACTAGCGGGAACTACGAGCAGTACTTC
TRBD2	TRBV29-1	few	TRBJ2-3	CSVGQGGDTQYF	TGCAGCGTGGGTCAGGGAGGGGATACGCAGTATTTT
NA	TRBV6-5	NA	TRBJ2-2	CASSYSGGHTGELFF	TGTGCCAGCAGTTACTCGGGAGGTCACACCGGGGAGCTGTTTTTT
NA	TRBV5-1	NA	TRBJ1-4	CASSLAGGDEKLFF	TGCGCCAGCAGCTTGGCCGGAGGGGATGAAAAACTGTTTTTT
NA	TRBV10-3	NA	TRBJ1-1	CAIKRTGLNTEAFF	TGTGCCATCAAACGTACAGGGTTGAACACTGAAGCTTTCTTT